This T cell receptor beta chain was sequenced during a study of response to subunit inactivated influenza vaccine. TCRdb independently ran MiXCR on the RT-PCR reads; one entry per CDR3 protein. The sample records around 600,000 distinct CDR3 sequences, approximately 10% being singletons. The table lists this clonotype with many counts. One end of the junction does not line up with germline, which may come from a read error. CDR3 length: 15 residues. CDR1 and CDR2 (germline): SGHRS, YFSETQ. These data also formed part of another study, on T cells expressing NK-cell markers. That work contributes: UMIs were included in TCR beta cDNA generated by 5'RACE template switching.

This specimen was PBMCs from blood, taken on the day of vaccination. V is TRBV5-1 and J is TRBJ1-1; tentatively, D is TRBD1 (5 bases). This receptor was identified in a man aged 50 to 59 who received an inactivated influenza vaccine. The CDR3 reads CASSLAGTVNTEAFF. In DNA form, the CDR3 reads TGTGCCAGCAGCCTAGCCGGGACGGTGAACACTGAAGCTTTCTTT. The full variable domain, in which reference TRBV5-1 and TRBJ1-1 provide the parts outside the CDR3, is KAGVTQTPRYLIKTRGQQVTLSCSPISGHRSVSWYQQTPGQGLQFLFEYFSETQRNKGNFPGRFSGRQFSNSRSEMNVSTLELGDSALYLCASSLAGTVNTEAFFGQGTRLTVV.